The sequence of this T cell receptor beta chain was determined in a study of blood T cell repertoires in COVID-19. Study in general: Collection of acute and convalescent COVID-19 samples took place in the United States, Italy and Spain. T cells, B-cell-depleted T cells, or PBMCs provided the cDNA or gDNA that served as material.

Trimming removed 2 bases from V and 8 bases from J, with 21 bases in between. Per the germline V gene, CDR1 is LGHDT and CDR2 is YNNKEL (reference sequence). This CDR3 contains 17 residues. Produced via immunoSEQ multiplex PCR; TCRdb's table is partial and in-frame only. This table holds a few hundred thousand clones, approximately 82% found once. This clonotype originated in a young man who had recovered from COVID-19. V and J are TRBV3-1 (or the pseudogene TRBV3-2) and TRBJ1-4, with a possible D match to TRBD1 (5 bases). Sequences were obtained from peripheral blood. CDR3 in amino acids: CASSQRPLRGGGEKLFF. In DNA, the CDR3 is TGTGCCAGCAGCCAACGTCCTTTAAGGGGCGGAGGGGAAAAACTGTTTTTT.